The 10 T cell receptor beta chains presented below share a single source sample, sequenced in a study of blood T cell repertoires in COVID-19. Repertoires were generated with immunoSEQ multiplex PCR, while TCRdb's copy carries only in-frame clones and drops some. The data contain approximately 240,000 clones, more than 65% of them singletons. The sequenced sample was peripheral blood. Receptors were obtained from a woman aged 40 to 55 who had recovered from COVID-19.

CDR3 sequence reads: CASSLYSAGVSDTQYF. In DNA, the CDR3 is TGTGCCAGCAGCTTGTATTCAGCGGGGGTGTCAGATACGCAGTATTTT. The chain uses TRBV5-4 and TRBJ2-3, with 8 bases that match TRBD2. The J segment lost 4 bases and the V segment lost 1 base, leaving 8 bases of the junction unmatched. The CDR3 has 16 amino acids. CDR1 and CDR2 (germline): SGHNT, YYREEE (reference sequence).

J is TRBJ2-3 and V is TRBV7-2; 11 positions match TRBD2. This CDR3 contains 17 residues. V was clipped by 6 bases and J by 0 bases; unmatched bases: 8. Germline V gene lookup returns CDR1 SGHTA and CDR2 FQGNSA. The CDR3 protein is CASSRRTSGHSTDTQYF. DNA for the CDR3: TGTGCCAGCAGTCGCCGGACTAGCGGGCACAGCACAGATACGCAGTATTTT. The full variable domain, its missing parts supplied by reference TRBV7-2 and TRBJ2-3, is GAGVSQSPSNKVTEKGKDVELRCDPISGHTALYWYRQSLGQGLEFLIYFQGNSAPDKSGLPSDRFSAERTGGSVSTLTIQRTQQEDSAVYLCASSRRTSGHSTDTQYFGPGTRLTVL.

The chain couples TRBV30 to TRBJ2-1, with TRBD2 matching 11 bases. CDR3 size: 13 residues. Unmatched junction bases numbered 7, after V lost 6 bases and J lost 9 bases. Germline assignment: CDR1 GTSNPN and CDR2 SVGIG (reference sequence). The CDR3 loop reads CACSGGATGEQFF. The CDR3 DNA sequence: TGTGCCTGTAGCGGGGGGGCCACGGGTGAGCAGTTCTTC.

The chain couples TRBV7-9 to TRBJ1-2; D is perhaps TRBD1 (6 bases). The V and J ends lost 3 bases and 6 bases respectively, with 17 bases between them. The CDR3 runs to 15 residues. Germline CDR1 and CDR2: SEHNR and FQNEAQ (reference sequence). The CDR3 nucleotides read TGTGCCAGCAGCTTTTCTGGGGGCAGGGTCGATGGCTACACCTTC. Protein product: CASSFSGGRVDGYTF.

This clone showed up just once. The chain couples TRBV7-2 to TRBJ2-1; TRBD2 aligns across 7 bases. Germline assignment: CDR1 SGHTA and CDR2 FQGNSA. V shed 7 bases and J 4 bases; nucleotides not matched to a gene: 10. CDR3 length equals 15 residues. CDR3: CASTSQGGGYNEQFF. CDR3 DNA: TGTGCCAGCACCTCACAAGGCGGGGGATACAATGAGCAGTTCTTC. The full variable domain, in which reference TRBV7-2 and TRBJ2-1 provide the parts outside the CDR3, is GAGVSQSPSNKVTEKGKDVELRCDPISGHTALYWYRQSLGQGLEFLIYFQGNSAPDKSGLPSDRFSAERTGGSVSTLTIQRTQQEDSAVYLCASTSQGGGYNEQFFGPGTRLTVL.

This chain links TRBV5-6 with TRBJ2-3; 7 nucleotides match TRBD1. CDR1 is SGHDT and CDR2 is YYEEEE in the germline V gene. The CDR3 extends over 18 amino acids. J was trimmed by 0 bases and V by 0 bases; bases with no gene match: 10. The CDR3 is CASSLDYHDRESTDTQYF. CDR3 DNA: TGTGCCAGCAGCTTGGACTACCACGACAGGGAAAGCACAGATACGCAGTATTTT. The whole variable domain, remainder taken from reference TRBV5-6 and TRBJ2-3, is DAGVTQSPTHLIKTRGQQVTLRCSPKSGHDTVSWYQQALGQGPQFIFQYYEEEERQRGNFPDRFSGHQFPNYSSELNVNALLLGDSALYLCASSLDYHDRESTDTQYFGPGTRLTVL.

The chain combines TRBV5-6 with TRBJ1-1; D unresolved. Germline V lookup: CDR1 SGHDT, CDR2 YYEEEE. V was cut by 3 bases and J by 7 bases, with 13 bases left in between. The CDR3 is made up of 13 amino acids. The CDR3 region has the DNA TGTGCCAGCAGCTCGGCAGGTGTAATTGAAGCTTTCTTT. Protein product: CASSSAGVIEAFF.

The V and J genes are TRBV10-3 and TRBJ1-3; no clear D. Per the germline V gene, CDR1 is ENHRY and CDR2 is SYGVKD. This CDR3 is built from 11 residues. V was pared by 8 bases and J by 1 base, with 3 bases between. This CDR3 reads CAISSGNTIYF. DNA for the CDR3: TGTGCCATCTCTTCTGGAAACACCATATATTTT.

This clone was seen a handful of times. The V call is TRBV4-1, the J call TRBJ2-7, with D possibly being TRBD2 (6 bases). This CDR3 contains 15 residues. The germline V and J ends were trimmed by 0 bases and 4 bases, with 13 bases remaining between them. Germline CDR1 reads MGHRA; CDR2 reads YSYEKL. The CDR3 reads CASSQDSGRGYEQYF. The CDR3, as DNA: TGCGCCAGCAGCCAAGATAGCGGTCGGGGATACGAGCAGTACTTC.

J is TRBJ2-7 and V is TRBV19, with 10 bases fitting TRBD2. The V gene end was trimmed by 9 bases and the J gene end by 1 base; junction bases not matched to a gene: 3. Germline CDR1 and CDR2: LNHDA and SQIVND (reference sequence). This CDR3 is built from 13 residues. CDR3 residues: CASASGGSYEQYF. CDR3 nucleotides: TGTGCCAGCGCTAGCGGGGGTTCCTACGAGCAGTACTTC.